One sample yielded the 18 T cell receptor beta chains listed below, sequenced in a study of T cells in women clearing cervical HPV infection. TCRdb's copy holds only in-frame clones and misses some; the assay was immunoSEQ multiplex PCR. Its listing shows some 19,000 clones. Sequenced: blood buffy coat. These receptors all come from a woman aged 18 to 75 with a cervical HPV16 infection that either progressed to CIN3+ or cleared (not recorded which).

The CDR3: CATSSLYGYTF. The DNA read from the CDR3 is TGTGCCACCAGCAGTCTTTATGGC. This chain links TRBV15 with TRBJ1-2; D is uncertain. The read ends 3 residues early relative to the CDR3; the germline J gene fills the gap. The germline V gene has CDR1 LNHNV and CDR2 YYDKDF (reference sequence). The CDR3 length is 11 residues. V gave up 3 bases and J gave up 5 bases, with 4 bases separating them.

A note on this clone: The read ends 3 residues before the CDR3 terminus; that terminus is restored from the germline J gene. The J gene is TRBJ2-3, the V gene TRBV20-1; D ambiguous. The CDR3 consists of 14 residues. Trimming removed 6 bases from V and 1 base from J, with 14 bases in between. Germline CDR1 is DFQATT and CDR2 is SNEGSKA (reference sequence). Here the CDR3 reads CSATELKGTDTQYF. The sequenced part of the CDR3 DNA is TGCAGTGCCACTGAGCTAAAAGGCACAGATACG.

This clone is labeled medium-sized based on frequency. The read halts 3 residues ahead of the CDR3 end, with the missing end drawn from the germline J gene. The chain couples TRBV7-3 to TRBJ2-3, with a weak D call TRBD2 (6 bases). CDR1 and CDR2 (germline): SGHTA, FQGTGA. This CDR3 spans 13 amino acids. The CDR3: CASSLNSGESQYF. The CDR3 DNA, read in part, is TGTGCCAGCAGCTTAAACTCGGGGGAGTCG.

Regarding this clone: With the read ending 3 residues before the CDR3 end, the germline J gene is used to fill in that end. This chain links TRBV4-2 with TRBJ1-2; 8 bases align to TRBD1. CDR1 and CDR2 from the germline V gene are LGHNA and YNFKEQ. The CDR3 runs to 15 residues. The DNA read from the CDR3 is TGTGCCAGCAGTGTAGGGGGACAGGAGGTCCCCGGC. Translating it yields CASSVGGQEVPG. The full CDR3 sequence reads CASSVGGQEVPGYTF.

Turning to this clone: The read comes to an end 3 residues before the CDR3 does, leaving the germline J gene to fill in the end. V usage is TRBV30 and J usage is TRBJ2-5; TRBD1 aligns across 9 bases. Germline lookup yields CDR1 GTSNPN and CDR2 SVGIG (reference sequence). CDR3 size: 16 residues. Trimming at V came to 7 bases and at J to 5 bases, leaving 17 bases not matched to a gene. The CDR3 bases that were read are TGTGCCTTCCTCCGACCGGGACAGGGACTACGGGAGACC. As protein: CAFLRPGQGLRET. The entire CDR3 is CAFLRPGQGLRETQYF. Combining the CDR3 with reference TRBV30 and TRBJ2-5 gives the whole variable domain SQTIHQWPATLVQPVGSPLSLECTVEGTSNPNLYWYRQAAGRGLQLLFYSVGIGQISSEVPQNLSASRPQDRQFILSSKKLLLSDSGFYLCAFLRPGQGLRETQYFGPGTRLLVL.

Of note for this clone: The CDR3 extends 3 residues past the end of the read, so its final part is completed from the germline J gene. V usage is TRBV2 and J usage is TRBJ2-3, with D possibly matching TRBD2 (6 bases). The CDR3 loop spans 13 amino acids. The germline V gene has CDR1 SNHLY and CDR2 FYNNEI. V was shortened by 0 bases and J by 6 bases, with 7 bases between the two germline ends. CDR3 DNA (partial): TGTGCCAGCAGTGAAGCGGCGGGGGATACG. It encodes CASSEAAGDT. The complete CDR3 sequence is CASSEAAGDTQYF.

In the case of this clone: The CDR3 goes on 3 residues after the read ends, and that part is filled in from the germline J gene. The chain joins TRBV30 to TRBJ1-2; 12 nucleotides line up with TRBD1. From germline, CDR1 is GTSNPN and CDR2 SVGIG (reference sequence). The CDR3 is 15 amino acids. The CDR3 protein is CAWSQPGQGARGYTF. The CDR3 DNA, read in part, is TGTGCCTGGAGCCAACCGGGACAGGGGGCGCGGGGC.

As to this clone: The junction and the germline gene differ at one end; a read error may be behind it. The CDR3 extends 3 residues past the end of the read, so its final part is completed from the germline J gene. The chain couples TRBV7-7 to TRBJ2-3, with TRBD1 as a possible D gene (5 bases). Germline-derived CDR1 and CDR2 are SSHAT and FNYEAQ (reference sequence). This CDR3 is built from 14 residues. The covered CDR3 bases are TGTGCTAGCAGCTTGGGCAGGGTAACAGATACG. Amino acids: CASSLGRVTDT. The entire CDR3 protein reads CASSLGRVTDTQYF.

Points on this clone: Coverage ceases 3 residues before the CDR3 finishes, and the germline J gene fills in the end. The V and J genes are TRBV19 and TRBJ1-5; 10 nucleotides agree with TRBD1. Germline CDR1 LNHDA, CDR2 SQIVND (reference sequence). Losses at the gene ends were 3 bases for V and 2 bases for J; bases not matched to a gene: 4. The CDR3 consists of 16 residues. This chain's CDR3 is CASSIRTGGRNQPQHF. The CDR3 bases that were read are TGTGCCAGTAGTATTCGGACAGGGGGTCGCAATCAGCCC.

This clone is labeled medium-sized (0.01 to 0.1%) based on frequency. The read finishes 3 residues shy of the CDR3 end, and the germline J gene is used to complete it. V is TRBV18 and J is TRBJ2-3, with 10 bases identical to TRBD2. CDR3 size: 15 residues. Germline V gene data show CDR1 as KGHSH and CDR2 as LQKENI. V was pared by 6 bases and J by 1 base, with 4 bases of the junction left unmatched. The CDR3 DNA, read in part, is TGTGCCAGCTCGGCCGGGACTAGCGGCACAGATACG. Its translation is CASSAGTSGTDT. The CDR3 reads in full as CASSAGTSGTDTQYF.

As to this clone: The sequenced fragment ends 3 residues before the CDR3 boundary, so the rest is inferred from the germline J gene. The V and J genes are TRBV18 and TRBJ1-4; 7 bases fit TRBD1. The CDR3 has 15 amino acids. The V gene's germline CDR1 is KGHSH and CDR2 LQKENI. The CDR3 loop is CASSPTGTVNSPLFF. Partial CDR3 DNA: TGTGCCAGCTCACCTACCGGGACAGTTAATTCACCA.

In regard to this clone: The sequenced fragment ends 3 residues before the CDR3 boundary, so the rest is inferred from the germline J gene. The gene calls are TRBV19 and TRBJ1-1; D is possibly TRBD1 (5 bases). Germline CDR1 reads LNHDA; CDR2 reads SQIVND (reference sequence). This CDR3 spans 15 amino acids. Trimming shortened V by 5 bases and J by 5 bases, and 18 bases separated the two germline ends. The CDR3 DNA, read in part, is TGTGCCAGTAGTTTCCACTTGGACAAGGGGACTGAA. This encodes CASSFHLDKGTE. The whole CDR3 protein is CASSFHLDKGTEAFF.

As concerns this clone: The CDR3 goes on 3 residues after the read ends, and that part is filled in from the germline J gene. The J gene is TRBJ1-2, the V gene TRBV12-3 or TRBV12-4; unclear D gene. Trimming removed 2 bases at V and 7 bases at J, with 8 bases between. The CDR3 has 12 residues. The CDR3 DNA, read in part, is TGTGCCAGCAGTTTATCGGGTAGTGGC. Protein product: CASSLSGSG. The CDR3, in full, reads CASSLSGSGYTF.

As regards this clone: The read terminates 3 residues before the CDR3 end, so the remaining end is supplied by the germline J gene. J is TRBJ2-5 and V is TRBV10-3; weak D call: TRBD1 (5 bases). Trimming took 6 bases from V and 5 from J, leaving 13 bases between them. The CDR3 length is 13 residues. Germline V gene lookup returns CDR1 ENHRY and CDR2 SYGVKD. The sequenced CDR3 bases are TGTGCCATCAGGGCAGGGTACGGGGAGACC. It codes for CAIRAGYGET. The CDR3 in full is CAIRAGYGETQYF.

About this clone itself: The missing CDR3 end, 3 residues past where the read stops, is filled in from the germline J gene. V usage is TRBV19 and J usage is TRBJ2-1; TRBD1 matches 8 bases. The CDR3 consists of 16 residues. V shed 5 bases, J shed 2 bases, and the junction held 8 bases outside the gene matches. The germline V gene has CDR1 LNHDA and CDR2 SQIVND (reference sequence). The CDR3 DNA, read in part, is TGTGCCAGTAGTCCTAGACAGGGGAGCGCCTACAATGAG. Translation gives CASSPRQGSAYNE. The whole CDR3 sequence is CASSPRQGSAYNEQFF.

For this clone: The sequenced fragment ends 3 residues before the CDR3 boundary, so the rest is inferred from the germline J gene. The rearrangement links TRBV20-1 to TRBJ2-7; the D gene is possibly TRBD2 (7 bases). Germline V lookup: CDR1 DFQATT, CDR2 SNEGSKA (reference sequence). V dropped 8 bases and J dropped 1 base, with 15 bases sitting between them. This CDR3 contains 13 residues. This chain's CDR3 is CSSEGGESYEQYF. CDR3 bases read: TGCAGTTCGGAGGGGGGGGAATCCTACGAG.

CDR3 DNA, as far as it was read: TGTGCCTGGCGCGGGGGGGCGAACACCGGGGAG. Its translation: CAWRGGANTGE. The complete CDR3 protein is CAWRGGANTGELFF. The chain combines TRBV2 with TRBJ2-2; TRBD2 aligns across 9 bases. Read sequence stops 3 residues before the CDR3 end, and the germline J gene provides the missing end. V lost 11 bases, J lost 0 bases, and 4 bases stayed unmatched. CDR3 length: 14 residues. Per the germline V gene, CDR1 is SNHLY and CDR2 is FYNNEI.

Remarks on this clone: An end of the junction does not agree with germline; a read error may underlie this. The sequenced CDR3 bases are TGTGCTAGCAGCTTAGGCGCTAGCACAGATACG. Translating gives CASSLGASTDT. The entire CDR3 reads CASSLGASTDTQYF. The chain links TRBV7-7 to TRBJ2-3; D gene unclear. With the read ending 3 residues before the CDR3 end, the germline J gene is used to fill in that end. Germline lookup yields CDR1 SSHAT and CDR2 FNYEAQ (reference sequence). This CDR3 has 14 residues.